Below, 5 T cell receptor beta chains from the same sample are listed, as sequenced in a study of human T cells and chemical hapten exposure (dated by TCRdb to about 2021). The library was generated by RACE. The data were produced on a NextSeq 500. Through fastp at Q25 and MiXCR, TCRdb rebuilt clones from the public reads, retaining in-frame beta chains. Every CDR3 protein is listed once, alongside the most common genes and DNA of its rows. Recorded for this sample are under 95,000 distinct CDR3 sequences; over 8% of them occurred a single time. The ten largest clonotypes hold approximately 2.9% of the sample. The sample's time point label, decoded: healthy volunteer bleed at 2 weeks. Total RNA was extracted from unfractionated whole blood that had been collected in Tempus Blood RNA tubes. Sequenced material: whole blood. Source of these receptors: a female donor in good health. Some clones in this sample may be carry-over from other donors' samples.

This clonotype was seen a few times. The CDR3 DNA reads TGTGCCAGCAGTCAGGGCTGGGGATCACCCCTCCACTTT. It yields the protein CASSQGWGSPLHF. The chain has TRBV27 and TRBJ1-6, with D perhaps TRBD1 (5 bases). The germline V gene encodes CDR1 MNHEY and CDR2 SMNVEV (reference sequence). The CDR3 is made up of 13 amino acids. With 5 bases removed from V and 10 bases from J, the gap between germline ends came to 12 bases.

The J gene is TRBJ2-3, the V gene TRBV27, with unresolved D. This CDR3 has 12 amino acids. V was shortened by 5 bases and J by 5 bases, with 8 bases between the two germline ends. Germline loops: CDR1 MNHEY, CDR2 SMNVEV (reference sequence). The CDR3 sequence is CASSGDLDTQYF. The CDR3 coding sequence is TGTGCCAGCAGTGGAGATTTAGATACGCAGTATTTT.

This clonotype has just a few counts. The chain joins TRBV5-1 to TRBJ2-1; 9 nucleotides match TRBD2. CDR3 length: 16 amino acids. CDR1 and CDR2 from the germline V gene are SGHRS and YFSETQ. V was pared by 2 bases and J by 8 bases, with 11 bases of the junction left unmatched. CDR3 bases: TGCGCCAGCAGCTTAGGAGCGGGAGGCCCCCAGGATGAGCAGTTCTTC. The encoded protein is CASSLGAGGPQDEQFF. The full variable domain, in which reference TRBV5-1 and TRBJ2-1 provide the parts outside the CDR3, is KAGVTQTPRYLIKTRGQQVTLSCSPISGHRSVSWYQQTPGQGLQFLFEYFSETQRNKGNFPGRFSGRQFSNSRSEMNVSTLELGDSALYLCASSLGAGGPQDEQFFGPGTRLTVL.

In regard to this clonotype: A much more abundant neighbour one base away suggests this may be a read error. The rearrangement joins TRBV28 to TRBJ2-7; 11 bases match TRBD2. The length of the CDR3 is 15 residues. CDR1 is MDHEN and CDR2 is SYDVKM in the germline V gene. CDR3 nucleotide sequence: TGTGTCAGCAGAGGGACTAGCGGCTACGGCTACGAGCAGTACTTC. Translation: CVSRGTSGYGYEQYF.

The V call is TRBV6-5, the J call TRBJ2-7; D tentatively fits TRBD1 or TRBD2 (5 bases each). V shed 0 bases and J shed 4 bases, with 10 bases lying between them. Germline CDR1 and CDR2: MNHEY and SVGAGI. CDR3 length: 14 residues. This chain's CDR3 is CASSYSMGVYEQYF. The CDR3 coding sequence is TGTGCCAGCAGTTACTCGATGGGGGTATACGAGCAGTACTTC.